This TCR beta chain was sequenced during a study of T cells after yellow fever vaccination. Findings and caveats of the study: Subsequent to the booster, the majority of primary-vaccination clones reappeared (around 96% CD4, about 90% CD8). A small proportion of clonotypes was detected in both the CD4 and CD8 compartments.

Universal primer sites and UMIs were introduced during 5'RACE template-switching synthesis of TCR cDNA. TCRdb re-called the 5' RACE reads with MiXCR, one entry per CDR3 protein. This table holds under 500,000 distinct CDR3 sequences, around 20% found once. Germline CDR1 reads SGHRS; CDR2 reads YFSETQ. Deletions cut 6 bases from V and 1 base from J, with 14 bases between. The CDR3 consists of 14 residues. This clonotype has a handful of counts. Antigen unknown. The sample here was PBMCs, taken before the yellow fever booster vaccination. The sequence came from a man in his late teens or twenties who received the YFV17D yellow fever vaccine. This sequence joins TRBV5-1 and TRBJ2-7; a possible D gene is TRBD2 (5 bases). Here the CDR3 reads CASMGEQASYEQYF. The CDR3 DNA sequence: TGCGCCAGCATGGGAGAGCAGGCATCCTACGAGCAGTACTTC.